These 2 T cell receptor beta chains were all obtained from the same sample, sequenced in a study of CD8 T cells in Susac syndrome. The RNA, 0.5 to 1 ug, was put through reverse transcription using random hexamers. TCRdb reprocessed the immunoSEQ multiplex PCR reads with MiXCR, giving one entry per CDR3 protein. The sample records about 210,000 distinct CDR3 sequences, 95% being singletons. Sequencing used CD4+ T cells from PBMCs. The receptors shown here come from a human donor with multiple sclerosis.

The J gene is TRBJ2-5, the V gene TRBV3-1; unclear D gene. The CDR3 loop spans 13 amino acids. V was trimmed by 0 bases and J by 5 bases, leaving 7 bases between them. The germline gives CDR1 LGHDT, CDR2 YNNKEL (reference sequence). The CDR3 is CASSQDILETQYF. The DNA of the CDR3 is TGTGCCAGCAGCCAAGACATTTTGGAGACCCAGTACTTC.

The rearrangement links TRBV3-1 to TRBJ1-6; D unresolved. Germline CDR1 reads LGHDT; CDR2 reads YNNKEL (reference sequence). V dropped 6 bases and J dropped 9 bases, with 21 bases sitting between them. The CDR3 totals 16 residues. This CDR3 is CASSQNDLSVGSPLHF. In DNA, the CDR3 is TGTGCCAGCAGTCAAAACGACCTGTCAGTAGGTTCACCCCTCCACTTT.